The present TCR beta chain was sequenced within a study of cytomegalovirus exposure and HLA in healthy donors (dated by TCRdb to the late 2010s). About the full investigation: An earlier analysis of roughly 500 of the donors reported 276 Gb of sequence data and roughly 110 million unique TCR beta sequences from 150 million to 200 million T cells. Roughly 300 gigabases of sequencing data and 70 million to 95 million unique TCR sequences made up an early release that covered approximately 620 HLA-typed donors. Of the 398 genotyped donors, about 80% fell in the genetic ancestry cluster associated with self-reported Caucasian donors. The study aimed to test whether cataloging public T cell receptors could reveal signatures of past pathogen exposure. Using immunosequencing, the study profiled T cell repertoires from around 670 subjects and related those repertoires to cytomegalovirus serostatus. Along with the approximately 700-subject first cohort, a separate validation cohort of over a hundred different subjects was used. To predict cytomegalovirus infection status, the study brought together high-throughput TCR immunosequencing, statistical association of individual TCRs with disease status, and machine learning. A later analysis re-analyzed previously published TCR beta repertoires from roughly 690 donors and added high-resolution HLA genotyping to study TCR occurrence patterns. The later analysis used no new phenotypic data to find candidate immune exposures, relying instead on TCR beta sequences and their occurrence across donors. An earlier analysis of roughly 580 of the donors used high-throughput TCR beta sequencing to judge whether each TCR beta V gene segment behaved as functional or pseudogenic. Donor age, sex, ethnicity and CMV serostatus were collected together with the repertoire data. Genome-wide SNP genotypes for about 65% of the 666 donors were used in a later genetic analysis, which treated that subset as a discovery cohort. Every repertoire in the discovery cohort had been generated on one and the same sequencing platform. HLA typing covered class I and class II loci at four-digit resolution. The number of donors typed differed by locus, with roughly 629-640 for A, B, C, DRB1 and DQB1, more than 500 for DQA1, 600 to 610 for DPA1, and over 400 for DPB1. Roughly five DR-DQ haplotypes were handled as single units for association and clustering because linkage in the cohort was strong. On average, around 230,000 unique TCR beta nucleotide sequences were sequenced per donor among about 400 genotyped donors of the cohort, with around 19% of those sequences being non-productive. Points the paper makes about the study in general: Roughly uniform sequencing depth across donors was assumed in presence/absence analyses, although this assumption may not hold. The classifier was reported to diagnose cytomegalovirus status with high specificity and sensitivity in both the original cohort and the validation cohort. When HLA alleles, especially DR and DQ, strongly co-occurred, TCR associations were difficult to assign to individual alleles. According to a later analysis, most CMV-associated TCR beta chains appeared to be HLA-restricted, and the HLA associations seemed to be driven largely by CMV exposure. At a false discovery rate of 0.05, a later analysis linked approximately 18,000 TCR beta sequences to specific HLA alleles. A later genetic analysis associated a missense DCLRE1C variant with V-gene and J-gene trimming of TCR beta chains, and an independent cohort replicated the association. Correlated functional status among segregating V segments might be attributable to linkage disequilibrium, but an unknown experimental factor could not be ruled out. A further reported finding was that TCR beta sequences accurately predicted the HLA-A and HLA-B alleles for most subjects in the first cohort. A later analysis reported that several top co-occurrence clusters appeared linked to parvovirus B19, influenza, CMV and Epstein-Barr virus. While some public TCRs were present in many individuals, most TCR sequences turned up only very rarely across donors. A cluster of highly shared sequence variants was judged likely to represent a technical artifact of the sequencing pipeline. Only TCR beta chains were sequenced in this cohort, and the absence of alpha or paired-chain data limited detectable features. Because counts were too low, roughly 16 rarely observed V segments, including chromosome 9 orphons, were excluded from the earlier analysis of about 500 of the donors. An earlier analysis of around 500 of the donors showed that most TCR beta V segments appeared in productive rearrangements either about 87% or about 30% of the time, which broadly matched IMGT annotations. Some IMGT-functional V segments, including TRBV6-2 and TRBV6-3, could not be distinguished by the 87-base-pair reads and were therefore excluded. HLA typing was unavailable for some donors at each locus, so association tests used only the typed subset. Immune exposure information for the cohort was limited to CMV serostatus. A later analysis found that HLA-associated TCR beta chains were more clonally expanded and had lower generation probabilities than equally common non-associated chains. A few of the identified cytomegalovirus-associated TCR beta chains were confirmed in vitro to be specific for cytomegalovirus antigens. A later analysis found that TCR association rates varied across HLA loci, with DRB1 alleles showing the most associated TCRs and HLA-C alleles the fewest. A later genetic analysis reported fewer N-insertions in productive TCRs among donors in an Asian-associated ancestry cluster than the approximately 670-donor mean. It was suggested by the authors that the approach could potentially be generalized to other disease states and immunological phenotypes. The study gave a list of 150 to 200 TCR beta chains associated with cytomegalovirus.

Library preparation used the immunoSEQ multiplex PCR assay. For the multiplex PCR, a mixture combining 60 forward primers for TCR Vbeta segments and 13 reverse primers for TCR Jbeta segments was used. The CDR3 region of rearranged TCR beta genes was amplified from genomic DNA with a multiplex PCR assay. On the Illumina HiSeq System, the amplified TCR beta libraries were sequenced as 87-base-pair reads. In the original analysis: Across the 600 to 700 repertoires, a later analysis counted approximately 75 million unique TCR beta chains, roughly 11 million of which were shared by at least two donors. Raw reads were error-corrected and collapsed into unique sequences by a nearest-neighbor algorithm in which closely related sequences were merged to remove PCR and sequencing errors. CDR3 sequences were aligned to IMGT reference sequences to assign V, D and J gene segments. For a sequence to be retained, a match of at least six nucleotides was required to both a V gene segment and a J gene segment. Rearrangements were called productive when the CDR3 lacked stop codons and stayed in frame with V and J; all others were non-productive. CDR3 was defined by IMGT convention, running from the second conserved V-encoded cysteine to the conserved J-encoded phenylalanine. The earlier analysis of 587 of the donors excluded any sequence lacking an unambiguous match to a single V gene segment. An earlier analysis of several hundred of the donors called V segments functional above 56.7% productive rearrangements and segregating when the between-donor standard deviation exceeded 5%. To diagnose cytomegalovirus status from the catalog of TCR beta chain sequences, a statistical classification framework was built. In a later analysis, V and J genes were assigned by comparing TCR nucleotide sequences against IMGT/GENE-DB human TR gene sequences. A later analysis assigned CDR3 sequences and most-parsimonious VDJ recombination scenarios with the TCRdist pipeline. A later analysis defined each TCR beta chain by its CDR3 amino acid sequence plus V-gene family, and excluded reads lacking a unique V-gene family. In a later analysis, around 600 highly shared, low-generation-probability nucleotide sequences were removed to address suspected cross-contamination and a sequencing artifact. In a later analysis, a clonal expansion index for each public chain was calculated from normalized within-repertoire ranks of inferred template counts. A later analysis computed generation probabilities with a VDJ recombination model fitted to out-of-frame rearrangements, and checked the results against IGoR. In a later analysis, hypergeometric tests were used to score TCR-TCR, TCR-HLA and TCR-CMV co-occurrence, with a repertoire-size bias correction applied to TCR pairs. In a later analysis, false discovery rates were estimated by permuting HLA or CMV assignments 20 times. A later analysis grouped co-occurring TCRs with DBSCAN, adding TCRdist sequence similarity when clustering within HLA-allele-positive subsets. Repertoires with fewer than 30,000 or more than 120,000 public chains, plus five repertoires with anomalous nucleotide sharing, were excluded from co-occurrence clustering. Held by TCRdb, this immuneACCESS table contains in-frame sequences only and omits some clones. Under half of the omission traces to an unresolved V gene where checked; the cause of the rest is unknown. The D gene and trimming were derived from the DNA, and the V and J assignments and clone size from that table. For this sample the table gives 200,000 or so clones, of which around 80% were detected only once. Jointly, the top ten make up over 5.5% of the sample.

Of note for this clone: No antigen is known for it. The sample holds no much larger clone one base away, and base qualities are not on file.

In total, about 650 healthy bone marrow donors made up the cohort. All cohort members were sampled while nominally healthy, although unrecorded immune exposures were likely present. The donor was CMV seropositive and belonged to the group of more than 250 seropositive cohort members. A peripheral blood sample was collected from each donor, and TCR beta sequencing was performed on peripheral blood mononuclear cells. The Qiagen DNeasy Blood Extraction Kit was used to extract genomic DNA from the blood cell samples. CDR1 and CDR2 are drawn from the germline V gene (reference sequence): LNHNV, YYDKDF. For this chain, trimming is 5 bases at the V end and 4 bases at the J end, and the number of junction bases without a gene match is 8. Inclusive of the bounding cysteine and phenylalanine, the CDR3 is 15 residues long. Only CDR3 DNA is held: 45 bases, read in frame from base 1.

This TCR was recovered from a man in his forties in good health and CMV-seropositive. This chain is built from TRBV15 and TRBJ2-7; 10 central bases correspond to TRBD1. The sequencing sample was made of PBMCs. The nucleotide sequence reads TGTGCCACCAGCCTCCGGGACAGGGGTTTTTACGAGCAGTACTTC. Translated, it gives CATSLRDRGFYEQYF.